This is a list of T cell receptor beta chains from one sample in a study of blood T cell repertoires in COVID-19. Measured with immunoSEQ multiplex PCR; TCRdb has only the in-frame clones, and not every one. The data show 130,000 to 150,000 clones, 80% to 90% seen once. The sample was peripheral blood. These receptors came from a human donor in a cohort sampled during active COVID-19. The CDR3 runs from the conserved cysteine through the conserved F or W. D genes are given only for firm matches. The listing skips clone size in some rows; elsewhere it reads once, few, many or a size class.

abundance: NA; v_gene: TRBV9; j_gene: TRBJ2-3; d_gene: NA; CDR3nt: TGTGCCAGCAGACCTCCGGGGAGTTCCACAGATACGCAGTATTTT; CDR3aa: CASRPPGSSTDTQYF
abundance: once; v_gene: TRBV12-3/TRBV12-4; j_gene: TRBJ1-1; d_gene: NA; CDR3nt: TGTGCCAGCACCGCCCAGGGGAACACTGAAGCTTTCTTT; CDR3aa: CASTAQGNTEAFF
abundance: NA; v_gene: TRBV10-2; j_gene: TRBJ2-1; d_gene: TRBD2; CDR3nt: TGCGCCAGCAGTGCGGAGCGGGGCTCCTACAATGAGCAGTTCTTC; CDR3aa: CASSAERGSYNEQFF
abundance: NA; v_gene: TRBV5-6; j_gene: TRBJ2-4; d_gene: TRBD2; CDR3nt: TGTGCCAGCAGCTTGGAGAGCGGGGGGTTAGCCAAAAACATTCAGTACTTC; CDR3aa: CASSLESGGLAKNIQYF
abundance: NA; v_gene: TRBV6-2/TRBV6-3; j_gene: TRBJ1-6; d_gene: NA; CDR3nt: TGTGCCAGCAGCCCCACAGATTTACTGAAGGCACCCCTCCACTTT; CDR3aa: CASSPTDLLKAPLHF
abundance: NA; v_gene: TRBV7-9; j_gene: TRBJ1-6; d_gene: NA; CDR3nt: TGTGCCAGCAGCTCTTATAATTCACCCCTCCACTTT; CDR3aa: CASSSYNSPLHF
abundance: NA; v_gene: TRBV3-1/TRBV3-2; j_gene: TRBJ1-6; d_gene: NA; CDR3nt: TGTGCCAGCAGCCAAGATGAGGGACATCGGAAGAGAGTCGCACCCCTCCACTTT; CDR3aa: CASSQDEGHRKRVAPLHF
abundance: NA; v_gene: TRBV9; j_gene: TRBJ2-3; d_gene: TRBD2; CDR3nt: TGTGCCAGCAGCGTAGGTCTTACACTAGCGTGGGGAGGCGCAGATACGCAGTATTTT; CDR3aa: CASSVGLTLAWGGADTQYF
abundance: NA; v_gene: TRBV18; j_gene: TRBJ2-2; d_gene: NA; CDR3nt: TGTGCCAGCTCACCACCGGAGGGTGTTCAAGCCGGGGAGCTGTTTTTT; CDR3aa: CASSPPEGVQAGELFF
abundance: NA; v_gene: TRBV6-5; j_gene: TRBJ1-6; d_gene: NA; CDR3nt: TGTGCCAGCAGTTACGGCCAGGGGTATAATTCACCCCTCCACTTT; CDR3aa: CASSYGQGYNSPLHF
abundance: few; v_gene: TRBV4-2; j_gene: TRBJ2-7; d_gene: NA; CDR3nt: TGTGCCAGCAGCCAAGATTCAGGGTCCTACGAGCAGTACTTC; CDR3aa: CASSQDSGSYEQYF
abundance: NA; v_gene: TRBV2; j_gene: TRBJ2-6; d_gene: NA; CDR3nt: TGTGCCAACTCTGACTCTGGGGCCAACGTCCTGACTTTC; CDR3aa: CANSDSGANVLTF
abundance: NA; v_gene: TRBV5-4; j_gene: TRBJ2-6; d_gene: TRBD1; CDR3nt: TGTGCCAGCAGCTTCGGTAGGGGGCTTGCCGGGGCCAACGTCCTGACTTTC; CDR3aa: CASSFGRGLAGANVLTF
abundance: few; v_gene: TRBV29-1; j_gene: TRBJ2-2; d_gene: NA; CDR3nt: TGCAGCGTTGGACATTTCACCGGGGAGCTGTTTTTT; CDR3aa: CSVGHFTGELFF
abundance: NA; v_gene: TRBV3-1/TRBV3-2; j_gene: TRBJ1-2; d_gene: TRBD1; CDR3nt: TGTGCCAGCAGCCAAGTTGGACAGGGTATTGGGTATGGCTACACCTTC; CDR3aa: CASSQVGQGIGYGYTF
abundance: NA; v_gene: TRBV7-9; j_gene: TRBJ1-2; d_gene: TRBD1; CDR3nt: TGTGCCAGCAGCAAGGACAGGGACTATGGCTACACCTTC; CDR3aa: CASSKDRDYGYTF
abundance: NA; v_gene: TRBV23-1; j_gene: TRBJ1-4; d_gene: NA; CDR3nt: TGCGCCAGCAGTCAATCGATGCGTGTAGCGGCTAATGAAAAACTGTTTTTT; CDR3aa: CASSQSMRVAANEKLFF
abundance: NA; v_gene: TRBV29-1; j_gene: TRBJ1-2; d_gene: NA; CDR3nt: TGCAGCGTTGATTACACTAACTATGGCTACACCTTC; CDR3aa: CSVDYTNYGYTF
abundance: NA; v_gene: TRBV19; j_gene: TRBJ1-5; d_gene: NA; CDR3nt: TGTGCCAGTAGTATAGTGGGCAGTAGCAATCAGCCCCAGCATTTT; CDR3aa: CASSIVGSSNQPQHF
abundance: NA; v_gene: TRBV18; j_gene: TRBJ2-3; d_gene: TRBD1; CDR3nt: TGTGCCAGCTCACAGACAGGGGCGCAGGATACGCAGTATTTT; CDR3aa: CASSQTGAQDTQYF
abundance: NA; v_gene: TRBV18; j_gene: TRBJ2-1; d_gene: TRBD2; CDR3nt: TGTGCCAGCTCACTGGACCGGACTAGCTCCTACAATGAGCAGTTCTTC; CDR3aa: CASSLDRTSSYNEQFF
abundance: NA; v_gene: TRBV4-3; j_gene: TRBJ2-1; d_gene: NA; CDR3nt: TGCGCCAGCAGCCAAGTACTGTACAATGAGCAGTTCTTC; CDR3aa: CASSQVLYNEQFF
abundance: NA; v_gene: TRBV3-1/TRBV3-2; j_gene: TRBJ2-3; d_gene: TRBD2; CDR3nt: TGTGCCAGCAGCCAACTAGCGGGGGGGCAGGCAGATACGCAGTATTTT; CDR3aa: CASSQLAGGQADTQYF
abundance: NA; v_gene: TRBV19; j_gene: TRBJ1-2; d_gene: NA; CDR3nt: TGTGCCAGTAGTGCGGCAGGGGCCGTTAACTATGGCTACACCTTC; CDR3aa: CASSAAGAVNYGYTF
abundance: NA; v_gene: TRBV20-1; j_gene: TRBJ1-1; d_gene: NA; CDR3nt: TGCAGTGCTATGGGGGGTGCTGAAGCTTTCTTT; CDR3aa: CSAMGGAEAFF
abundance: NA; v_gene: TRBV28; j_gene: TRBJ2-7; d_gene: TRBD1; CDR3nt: TGTGCCAGCAGCCGGACAGGGAGGGAGCAGTACTTC; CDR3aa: CASSRTGREQYF
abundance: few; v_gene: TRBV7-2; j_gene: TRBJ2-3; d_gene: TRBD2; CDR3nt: TGTGCCAGCAGCTTAAACGGGGGGTACACAGATACGCAGTATTTT; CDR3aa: CASSLNGGYTDTQYF
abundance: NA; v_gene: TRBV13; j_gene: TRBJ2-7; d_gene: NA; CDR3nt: TGTGCCAGCAGCTCCGGACACCCGTACGAGCAGTACTTC; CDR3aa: CASSSGHPYEQYF
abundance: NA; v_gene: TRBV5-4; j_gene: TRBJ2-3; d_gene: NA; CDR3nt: TGTGCCAGCAGGAGGACTAGCACAGATACGCAGTATTTT; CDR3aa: CASRRTSTDTQYF
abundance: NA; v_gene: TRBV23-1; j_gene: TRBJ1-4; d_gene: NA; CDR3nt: TGCGCCAGCAGAGAGGGAAGCGAAAAACTGTTTTTT; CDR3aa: CASREGSEKLFF
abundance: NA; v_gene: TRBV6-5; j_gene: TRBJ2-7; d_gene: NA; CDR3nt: TGTGCCAGCAGTTACTTAGGGGCGCGATCCTACGAGCAGTACTTC; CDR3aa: CASSYLGARSYEQYF
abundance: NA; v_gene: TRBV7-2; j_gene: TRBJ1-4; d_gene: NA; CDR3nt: TGTGCCAGCAGCACCCGAACAGGGAAGGGGGAAAAACTGTTTTTT; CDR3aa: CASSTRTGKGEKLFF
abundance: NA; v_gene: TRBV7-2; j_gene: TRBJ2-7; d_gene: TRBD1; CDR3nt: TGTGCCAGCAGCCCCGAGACAGGGATTTTTCGTGAGCAGTACTTC; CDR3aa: CASSPETGIFREQYF
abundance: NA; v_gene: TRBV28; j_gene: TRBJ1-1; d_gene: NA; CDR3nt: TGTGCCAGCAGGACACCTATGAACACTGAAGCTTTCTTT; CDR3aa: CASRTPMNTEAFF
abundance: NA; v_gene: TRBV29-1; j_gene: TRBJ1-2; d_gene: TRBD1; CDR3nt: TGCAGCGTCCGCGGACAGGGGGCGAGGGGTAACTATGGCTACACCTTC; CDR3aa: CSVRGQGARGNYGYTF
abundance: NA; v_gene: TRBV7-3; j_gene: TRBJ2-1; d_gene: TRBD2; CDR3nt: TGTGCCAGCAGCCCCAGCGGGGGGCTCGATGAGCAGTTCTTC; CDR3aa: CASSPSGGLDEQFF
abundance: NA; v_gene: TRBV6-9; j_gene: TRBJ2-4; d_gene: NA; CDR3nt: TGTGCCAGCAGAGGAGGCCTGCAGGGGGCCAAAAACATTCAGTACTTC; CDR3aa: CASRGGLQGAKNIQYF
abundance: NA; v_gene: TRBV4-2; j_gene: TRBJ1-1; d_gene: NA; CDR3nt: TGTGCCAGCAGCCAAGGAGGGCTTCAGAACACTGAAGCTTTCTTT; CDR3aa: CASSQGGLQNTEAFF
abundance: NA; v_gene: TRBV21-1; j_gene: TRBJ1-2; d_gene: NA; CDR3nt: TGTGCCAGCAGACTACCTCCCTGGGAGGGAGCAAACTATGGCTACACCTTC; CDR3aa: CASRLPPWEGANYGYTF
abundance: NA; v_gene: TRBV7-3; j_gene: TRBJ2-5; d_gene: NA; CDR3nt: TGTGCCAGCAGCCCCACCGGGGTACAAGAGACCCAGTACTTC; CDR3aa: CASSPTGVQETQYF
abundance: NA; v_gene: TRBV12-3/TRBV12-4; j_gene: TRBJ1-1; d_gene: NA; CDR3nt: TGTGCCACCGCCCGCCAGAGGGACACTGAAGCTTTCTTT; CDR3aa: CATARQRDTEAFF
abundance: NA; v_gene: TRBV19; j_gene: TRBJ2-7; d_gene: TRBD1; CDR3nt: TGTGCCAGTAGTCTCAAGGGACAGGGGCTCTACGAGCAGTACTTC; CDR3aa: CASSLKGQGLYEQYF
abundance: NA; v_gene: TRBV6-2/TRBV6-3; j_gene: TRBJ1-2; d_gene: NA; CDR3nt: TGTGCCAGCAGTTTTCAACAGGGACGAGGCGGCTACACCTTC; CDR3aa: CASSFQQGRGGYTF
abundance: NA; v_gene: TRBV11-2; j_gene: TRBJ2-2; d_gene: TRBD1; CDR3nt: TGTGCCAGCAGCTGGAGAAGGTGGACAGGGAACACCGGGGAGCTGTTTTTT; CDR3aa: CASSWRRWTGNTGELFF
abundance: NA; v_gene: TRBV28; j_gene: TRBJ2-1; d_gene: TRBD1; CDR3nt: TGTGCCAGCAGTTCCAGACAGGGGGCGGGGTACAATGAGCAGTTCTTC; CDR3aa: CASSSRQGAGYNEQFF
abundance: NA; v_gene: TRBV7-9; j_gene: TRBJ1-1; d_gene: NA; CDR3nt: TGTGCCAGCAGCCCCAGCCCGCGGGACACTGAAGCTTTCTTT; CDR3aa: CASSPSPRDTEAFF
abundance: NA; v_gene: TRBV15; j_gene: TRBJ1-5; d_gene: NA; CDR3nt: TGTGCCACCGGGGCCAGGGCCAACAATCAGCCCCAGCATTTT; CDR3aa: CATGARANNQPQHF
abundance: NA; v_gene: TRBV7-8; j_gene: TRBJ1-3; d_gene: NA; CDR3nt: TGTGCCAGCAGCTTAGGGACAGCTGGAAACACCATATATTTT; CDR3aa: CASSLGTAGNTIYF
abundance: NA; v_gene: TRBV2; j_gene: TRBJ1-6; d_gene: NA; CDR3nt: TGTGCCAGCAGGAGGGATTCACCCCTCCACTTT; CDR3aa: CASRRDSPLHF
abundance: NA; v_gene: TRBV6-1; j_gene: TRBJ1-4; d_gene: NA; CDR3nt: TGTGCCAGCAGTGAATTTGAGGGTTCGGGTGAAAAACTGTTTTTT; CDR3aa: CASSEFEGSGEKLFF
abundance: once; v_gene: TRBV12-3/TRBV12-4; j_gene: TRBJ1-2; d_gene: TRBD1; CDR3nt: TGTGCCAGCAGCCCGGACAGGGACTATGGCTACACCTTC; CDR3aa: CASSPDRDYGYTF
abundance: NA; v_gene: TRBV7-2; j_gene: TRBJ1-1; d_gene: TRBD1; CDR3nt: TGTGCCAGCAAGGGACAGCTGAACACTGAAGCTTTCTTT; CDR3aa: CASKGQLNTEAFF
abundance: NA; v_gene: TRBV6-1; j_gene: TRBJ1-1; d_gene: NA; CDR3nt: TGTGCCAGCAGTGAAGGGAGTGAAGCTTTCTTT; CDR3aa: CASSEGSEAFF
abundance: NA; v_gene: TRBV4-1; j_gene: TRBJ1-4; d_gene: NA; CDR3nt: TGCGCCAGCAGCCGCAACAGGGCGGCTAATGAAAAACTGTTTTTT; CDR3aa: CASSRNRAANEKLFF
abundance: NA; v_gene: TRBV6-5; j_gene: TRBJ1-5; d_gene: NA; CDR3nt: TGTGCCAGCACCCAGGGCGGCAATCAGCCCCAGCATTTT; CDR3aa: CASTQGGNQPQHF
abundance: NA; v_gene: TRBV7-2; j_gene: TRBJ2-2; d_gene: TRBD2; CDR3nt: TGTGCCAGCAGCGCCCCGGGACTAGTCTTCGGGGAGCTGTTTTTT; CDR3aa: CASSAPGLVFGELFF
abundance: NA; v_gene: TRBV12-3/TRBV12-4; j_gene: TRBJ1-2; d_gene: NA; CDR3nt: TGTGCCAGCAGTACCGCGTATGGCTACACCTTC; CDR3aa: CASSTAYGYTF
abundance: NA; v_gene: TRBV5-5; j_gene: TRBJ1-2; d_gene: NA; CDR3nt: TGTGCCAGCAGCGAACAGGGCTATGGCTACACCTTC; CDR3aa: CASSEQGYGYTF
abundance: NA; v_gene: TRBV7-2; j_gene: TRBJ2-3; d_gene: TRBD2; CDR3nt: TGTGCCAGCAGCTTACGGGGGGACACAGATACGCAGTATTTT; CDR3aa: CASSLRGDTDTQYF